This TCR beta chain was recovered during a study of CD8 T cells in ankylosing spondylitis. TCRdb reanalysed the 5' RACE reads using MiXCR and keeps one entry per CDR3 protein. The sample has hundreds of thousands of distinct CDR3 sequences, about 24% seen once. Per the germline V gene, CDR1 is DFQATT and CDR2 is SNEGSKA (reference sequence). The V segment lost 3 bases and the J segment 0 bases; nucleotides outside the gene matches: 9. There are 17 residues in the CDR3. On this clonotype: Its target is unknown.

Points from the study as a whole: Blood from ankylosing spondylitis patients appeared to carry a characteristic roughly 8-variant TCR beta motif.

Sequences were obtained from blood, either unsorted or a sorted T cell fraction (not recorded which). The chain links TRBV20-1 to TRBJ2-1, with 9 nucleotides matching TRBD1. This sequence was found in a male donor with ankylosing spondylitis. CDR3 DNA: TGCAGTGCTAGGAGGGGACAGGGCTCTGACTCCTACAATGAGCAGTTCTTC. Amino acid sequence: CSARRGQGSDSYNEQFF.